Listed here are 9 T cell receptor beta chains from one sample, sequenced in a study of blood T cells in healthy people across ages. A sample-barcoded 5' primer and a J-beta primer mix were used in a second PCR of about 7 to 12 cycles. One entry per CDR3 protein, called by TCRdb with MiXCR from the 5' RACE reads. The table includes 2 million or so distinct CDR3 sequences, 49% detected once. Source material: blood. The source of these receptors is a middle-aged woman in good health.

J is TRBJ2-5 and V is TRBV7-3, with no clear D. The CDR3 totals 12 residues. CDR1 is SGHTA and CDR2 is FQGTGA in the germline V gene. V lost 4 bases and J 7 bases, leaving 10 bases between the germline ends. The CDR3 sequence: CASSYQTGTQYF. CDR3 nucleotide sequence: TGTGCCAGCAGCTACCAAACGGGGACCCAGTACTTC.

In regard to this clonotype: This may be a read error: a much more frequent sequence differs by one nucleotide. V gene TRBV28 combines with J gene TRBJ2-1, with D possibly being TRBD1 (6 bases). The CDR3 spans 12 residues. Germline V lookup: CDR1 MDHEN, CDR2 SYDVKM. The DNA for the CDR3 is TGTGCCAGCAAAAGGGGGAAGAATGAGCGGTTCTTC. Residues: CASKRGKNERFF. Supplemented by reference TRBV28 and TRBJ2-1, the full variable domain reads DVKVTQSSRYLVKRTGEKVFLECVQDMDHENMFWYRQDPGLGLRLIYFSYDVKMKEKGDIPEGYSVSREKKERFSLILESASTNQTSMYLCASKRGKNERFFGPGTRLTVL.

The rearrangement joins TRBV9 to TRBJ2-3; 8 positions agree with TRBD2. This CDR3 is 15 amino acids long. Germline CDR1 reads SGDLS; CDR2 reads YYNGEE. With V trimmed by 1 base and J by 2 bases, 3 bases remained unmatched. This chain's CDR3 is CASSVRGGPTDTQYF. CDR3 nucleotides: TGTGCCAGCAGCGTACGGGGGGGGCCCACAGATACGCAGTATTTT. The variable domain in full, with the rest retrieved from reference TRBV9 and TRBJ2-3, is DSGVTQTPKHLITATGQRVTLRCSPRSGDLSVYWYQQSLDQGLQFLIQYYNGEERAKGNILERFSAQQFPDLHSELNLSSLELGDSALYFCASSVRGGPTDTQYFGPGTRLTVL.

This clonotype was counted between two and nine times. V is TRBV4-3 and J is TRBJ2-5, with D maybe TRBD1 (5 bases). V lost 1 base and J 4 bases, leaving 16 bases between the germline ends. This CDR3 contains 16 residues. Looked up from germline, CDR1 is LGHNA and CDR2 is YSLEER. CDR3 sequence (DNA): TGCGCCAGCAGCCAAGCTTTGTCTGAAAGGGGAGAGACCCAGTACTTC. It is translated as CASSQALSERGETQYF.

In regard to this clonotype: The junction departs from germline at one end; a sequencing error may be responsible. CDR3 nucleotide sequence: TGCGCCAGCAGGCAAGGAACCGCACAAGAGGCCCAGTACTTC. Protein sequence: CASRQGTAQEAQYF. The gene calls are TRBV10-2 and TRBJ2-5; D gene ambiguous. Germline CDR1 WSHSY, CDR2 SAAADI. The CDR3 runs to 14 residues.

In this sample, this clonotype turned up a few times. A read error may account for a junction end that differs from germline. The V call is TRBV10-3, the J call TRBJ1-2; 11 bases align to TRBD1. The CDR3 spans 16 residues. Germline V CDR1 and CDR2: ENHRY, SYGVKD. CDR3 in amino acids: CASSRDRGDLSYGYTF. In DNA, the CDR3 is TGTGCCAGCAGTCGGGACAGGGGGGACTTGAGCTATGGCTACACCTTC.

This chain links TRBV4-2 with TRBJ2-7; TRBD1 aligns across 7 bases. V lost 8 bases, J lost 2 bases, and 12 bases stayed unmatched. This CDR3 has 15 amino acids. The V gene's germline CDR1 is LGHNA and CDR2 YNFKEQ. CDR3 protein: CASGPGSQGAYEQYF. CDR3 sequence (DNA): TGTGCCAGCGGACCGGGATCGCAGGGGGCCTACGAGCAGTACTTC.

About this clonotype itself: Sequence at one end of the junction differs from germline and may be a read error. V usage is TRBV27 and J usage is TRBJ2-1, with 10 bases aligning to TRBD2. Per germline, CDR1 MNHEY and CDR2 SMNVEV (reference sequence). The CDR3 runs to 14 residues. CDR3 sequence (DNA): TGTGCCAGCACCCCAGCGGGGGGGCCAAATGGGCAGTTCTTC. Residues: CASTPAGGPNGQFF.

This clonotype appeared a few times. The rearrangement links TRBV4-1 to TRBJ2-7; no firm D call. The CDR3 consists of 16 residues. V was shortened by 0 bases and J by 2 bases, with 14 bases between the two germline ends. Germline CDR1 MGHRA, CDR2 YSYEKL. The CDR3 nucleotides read TGCGCCAGCAGCCAAGAACGACAAGTAGCTACCTACGAGCAGTACTTC. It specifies CASSQERQVATYEQYF.